A single sample is the source of the 15 T cell receptor beta chains below, sequenced in a study of CD8 T cells in ankylosing spondylitis. In TCRdb, the 5' RACE reads were re-called with MiXCR into one record per CDR3 protein. The repertoire holds some 290,000 distinct CDR3 sequences, with around 20% as singletons. The sample was blood, either unsorted or a sorted T cell fraction (not recorded which). The source of these receptors is a male donor with ankylosing spondylitis or in good health (not recorded which).

This clonotype was counted a few times. The chain is built from TRBV12-3 or TRBV12-4 and TRBJ2-1; 11 positions match TRBD2. The CDR3 loop spans 14 amino acids. J was trimmed by 8 bases and V by 6 bases; bases with no gene match: 6. The chain's CDR3 is CASRIAGGRDEQFF. CDR3 coding DNA: TGTGCCAGCAGGATAGCGGGGGGGCGGGATGAGCAGTTCTTC.

This clonotype has more than one count but fewer than ten. V gene TRBV7-8 combines with J gene TRBJ2-2; no firm D call. Germline-derived CDR1 and CDR2 are SGHVS and FQNEAQ. V was shortened by 5 bases and J by 5 bases, with 9 bases between the two germline ends. This CDR3 has 13 residues. CDR3 DNA: TGTGCCAGCAGCAACCTCCCGACCGGGGAGCTGTTTTTT. It codes for CASSNLPTGELFF.

This clonotype was seen only a few times. The rearrangement uses TRBV20-1 and TRBJ2-5, with D tentatively TRBD2 (5 bases). There are 12 residues in the CDR3. Germline V lookup: CDR1 DFQATT, CDR2 SNEGSKA (reference sequence). The ends were cut back, 5 bases at V and 3 bases at J, with 10 bases in the middle. Here the CDR3 reads CSAGETEETQYF. In DNA form, the CDR3 reads TGCAGTGCTGGGGAGACGGAAGAGACCCAGTACTTC.

The chain joins TRBV4-1 to TRBJ2-7, with TRBD1 identical over 7 bases. Trimming cost V 0 bases and J 2 bases; bases outside gene matches: 4. This CDR3 region has 15 residues. Germline loops: CDR1 MGHRA, CDR2 YSYEKL. The CDR3 is CASSQERQGPYEQYV. The CDR3 coding sequence is TGCGCCAGCAGCCAAGAAAGACAGGGCCCCTACGAGCAGTACGTC.

The J gene is TRBJ1-5, the V gene TRBV6-5; D perhaps matches TRBD1 (5 bases). With 0 bases removed from V and 0 bases from J, the gap between germline ends came to 15 bases. The germline CDR1 and CDR2 sequences are MNHEY and SVGAGI. This CDR3 contains 18 residues. CDR3 DNA: TGTGCCAGCAGTTACTCGAAGTCATGGGGCGGTAGCAATCAGCCCCAGCATTTT. Translation: CASSYSKSWGGSNQPQHF.

As regards this clonotype: One end of the junction does not line up with germline, which may come from a read error. The gene calls are TRBV12-3 or TRBV12-4 and TRBJ1-5, with D possibly matching TRBD1 (5 bases). The CDR3 is made up of 18 amino acids. Here the CDR3 reads CARSLVFGGRASNQPQHF. The CDR3 nucleotides read TGTGCCCGCAGTTTGGTATTCGGGGGACGGGCCAGCAATCAGCCCCAGCATTTT.

This chain's CDR3 is CASSDQNQPQHF. Written as DNA, the CDR3 is TGTGCCAGCAGTGACCAAAATCAGCCCCAGCATTTT. The chain is built from TRBV25-1 and TRBJ1-5; unclear D gene. Germline loops: CDR1 MGHDK, CDR2 SYGVNS. This CDR3 has 12 amino acids. V lost 3 bases and J 4 bases, leaving 4 bases between the germline ends.

This clonotype was counted at least ten times. The rearrangement uses TRBV5-1 and TRBJ2-5; a possible D gene is TRBD1 (5 bases). Germline V gives CDR1 SGHRS, CDR2 YFSETQ. The CDR3 sequence is 14 residues long. The V end lost 0 bases, the J end lost 1 base, and 7 bases lay between the germline ends. Here the CDR3 reads CASSLEGLQETQYF. CDR3 coding DNA: TGCGCCAGCAGCTTGGAGGGGCTCCAAGAGACCCAGTACTTC.

The chain links TRBV29-1 to TRBJ2-5; D gene ambiguous. Germline V CDR1 and CDR2: SQVTM, ANQGSEA. This CDR3 has 13 residues. The ends were cut back, 1 base at V and 2 bases at J, with 8 bases in the middle. CDR3 sequence: CSVEGLPQETQYF. The CDR3 DNA is TGCAGCGTTGAAGGACTTCCTCAAGAGACCCAGTACTTC.

In its sample, this clonotype was seen once. V gene TRBV12-3 or TRBV12-4 combines with J gene TRBJ2-2, with D possibly called TRBD1 or TRBD2 (5 bases each). There are 17 residues in the CDR3. Trimming left V 6 bases short and J 8 bases short, with 25 bases between. DNA of the CDR3: TGTGCCAGCAGCTCGACCGGGACCTTAGTTCTCGGAGGGGAGCTGTTTTTT. Protein product: CASSSTGTLVLGGELFF.

This clonotype was observed at least ten times. The chain carries TRBV3-1 and TRBJ1-6, with 10 positions matching TRBD1. The CDR3 consists of 17 residues. CDR1 and CDR2 from the germline V gene are LGHDT and YNNKEL (reference sequence). After removal of 6 bases from V and 6 bases from J, the junction contained 11 bases not matched to a gene. The CDR3 DNA is TGTGCCAGCAGTCGTGGGACAGGGGAAGGCCGTAATTCACCCCTCCACTTT. It translates to CASSRGTGEGRNSPLHF.

The genes are TRBV27 and TRBJ2-3; 9 nucleotides align to TRBD2. The germline gives CDR1 MNHEY, CDR2 SMNVEV (reference sequence). Trimming removed 2 bases from V and 6 bases from J; junction bases left unmatched: 3. The CDR3 sequence is 14 residues long. The CDR3 coding sequence is TGTGCCAGCAGTTTAGTAGCGGGAGTCGATACGCAGTATTTT. This sequence encodes CASSLVAGVDTQYF.

This clonotype occurred a few times. V and J are TRBV20-1 and TRBJ2-2, with 8 bases that match TRBD2. Looked up from germline, CDR1 is DFQATT and CDR2 is SNEGSKA (reference sequence). The CDR3 totals 16 residues. V lost 5 bases, J lost 2 bases, and 10 bases stayed unmatched. CDR3 nucleotide sequence: TGCAGTGCTCGCCCCGATAGCGGGGCCAACACCGGGGAGCTGTTTTTT. It translates to CSARPDSGANTGELFF.

This clonotype was seen a few times. This chain joins TRBV6-5 and TRBJ2-1; D might be TRBD1 (6 bases). The CDR3 extends over 15 amino acids. Germline V CDR1 and CDR2: MNHEY, SVGAGI. V dropped 4 bases and J dropped 4 bases, with 14 bases sitting between them. The DNA for the CDR3 is TGTGCCAGCAGTTCCGGGACATCCCATTACAATGAGCAGTTCTTC. Amino acid sequence: CASSSGTSHYNEQFF.

J is TRBJ2-7 and V is TRBV20-1, with TRBD2 identical over 11 bases. Germline trimming cut 3 bases from V and 2 bases from J; bases unmatched to any gene: 3. CDR1 and CDR2 from the germline V gene are DFQATT and SNEGSKA (reference sequence). CDR3 size: 14 residues. CDR3 sequence: CSARGLAVTYEQYV. The CDR3 coding sequence is TGCAGTGCTAGGGGACTAGCGGTTACCTACGAGCAGTACGTC.